The source of this T cell receptor (beta chain) is a study of blood T cell repertoires in COVID-19. Methods used by the authors: Nucleated cell counts were estimated from reference gene primer amplification. Sequenced by immunoSEQ multiplex PCR; TCRdb stores in-frame clones only, minus some. That table is the source of V, J and clone size, and D and trimming were worked out from the DNA. This sample carries hundreds of thousands of clones, 65% to 85% of them seen once, and the ten largest clones take roughly a tenth. Trimming removed 5 bases from V and 5 bases from J, with 12 bases in between. Germline CDR1 MNHEY, CDR2 SMNVEV (reference sequence). The CDR3 totals 13 residues.

This rearrangement joins TRBV27 to TRBJ2-5, with D possibly TRBD2 on 6 matching bases. The sequence was collected from a woman over 75 with acute or convalescent COVID-19. The sample taken for sequencing was peripheral blood. CDR3: CASSQPREETQYF. The DNA for the CDR3 is TGTGCCAGCAGTCAACCTCGGGAGGAGACCCAGTACTTC.